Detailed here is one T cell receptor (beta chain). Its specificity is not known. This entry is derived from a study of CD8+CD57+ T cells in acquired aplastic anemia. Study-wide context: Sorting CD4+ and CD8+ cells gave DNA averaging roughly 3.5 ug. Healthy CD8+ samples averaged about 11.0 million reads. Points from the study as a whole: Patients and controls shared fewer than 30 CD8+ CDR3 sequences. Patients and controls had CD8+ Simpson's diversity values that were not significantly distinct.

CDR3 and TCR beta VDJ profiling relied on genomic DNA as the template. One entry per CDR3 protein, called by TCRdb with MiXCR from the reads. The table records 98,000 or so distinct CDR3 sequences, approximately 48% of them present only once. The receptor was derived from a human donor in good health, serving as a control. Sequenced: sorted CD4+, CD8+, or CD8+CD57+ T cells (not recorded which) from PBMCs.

The CDR3 DNA follows: TGTGCCAGCAGTGAGACGGGGTATGGCTACACCTTC. Residues: CASSETGYGYTF. This sequence joins TRBV2 and TRBJ1-2; no definite D call. Trimming cost V 3 bases and J 5 bases, with 7 bases left between them. This CDR3 contains 12 residues. The germline V gene has CDR1 SNHLY and CDR2 FYNNEI.